This TCR beta chain was documented in a study of control samples from healthy donors and cancer patients. The method was immunoSEQ multiplex PCR; TCRdb's version includes in-frame clones alone and lacks a portion of them. The repertoire holds some 140,000 clones, with roughly 90% as singletons. V lost 1 base and J lost 0; bases outside the gene matches: 2. Per germline, CDR1 SGHVS and CDR2 FNYEAQ. CDR3 length: 15 residues. Specimen: blood. The sequence came from a man aged 30-40 years in good health. The gene calls are TRBV7-6 and TRBJ2-7; 8 nucleotides align to TRBD2. The CDR3: CASSLESGSSYEQYF. DNA for the CDR3: TGTGCCAGCAGCTTAGAGAGCGGGAGCTCCTACGAGCAGTACTTC.